The clone carrying this T cell receptor (beta chain) was recorded once. This sample was taken from a study of blood T cell repertoires in COVID-19. For the study at large: COVID-19 samples from acute and convalescent phases originated in the United States, Italy and Spain. In each case, the material was cDNA or gDNA derived from T cells, B-cell-depleted T cells, or PBMCs.

As originally analysed: It was from reference gene primer amplification that nucleated cell counts were estimated. Produced via immunoSEQ multiplex PCR; TCRdb's table is partial and in-frame only. Clone size and V and J calls were adopted from that table, with D and trimming inferred from the DNA. The data show about 56,000 clones, around 92% seen once. The source is a human donor in a cohort sampled during active COVID-19. The sequencing input was peripheral blood.

In DNA form, the CDR3 reads TGTGCCAGCATGACTAGCGGGGGGCGGGAGACCCAGTACTTC. Translation gives CASMTSGGRETQYF. This rearrangement joins TRBV3-1 (or the pseudogene TRBV3-2) to TRBJ2-5; 13 bases map to TRBD2. The CDR3 covers 14 residues. The germline CDR1 and CDR2 sequences are LGHDT and YNNKEL (reference sequence). V dropped 7 bases and J dropped 5; count of bases not matched to a gene: 4.